This TCR beta chain was sequenced during a study of a mutant IDH1 vaccine in newly diagnosed glioma. Study details: Initiation of the vaccine course occurred 4-6 weeks after radiotherapy alone, or alongside temozolomide cycles. Participants attended visit V12, the safety follow-up, at week 35, and then attended visit V13 at week 47. Earlier treatment was radiotherapy, temozolomide, or both, with most getting both. Of treated patients, around 62% were men and roughly 38% women, averaging about 37 years.

The V gene lost 2 bases and the J gene lost 11 bases, with 13 bases spanning the gap. There are 13 residues in the CDR3. The V gene's germline CDR1 is KGHSH and CDR2 LQKENI. TCRdb keeps only in-frame clones here, not all; method: immunoSEQ multiplex PCR. This table holds about 27,000 clones, about three quarters found once. Worth noting for this clone: Antigen unknown.

Time point described: week 35, safety follow-up. The content of each vaccine dose was 300 ug of mutant IDH1 20-mer peptide, and topical imiquimod accompanied it. Sequencing used PBMCs, obtained from a glioma patient whose treatment included an IDH1 peptide vaccine. The clonotype originates from a man aged 45-60 years with glioma. The rearrangement links TRBV18 to TRBJ1-5, with a possible D match to TRBD1 (6 bases). The CDR3 spells CASSPGQQTAQHF. The CDR3 DNA sequence: TGTGCCAGCTCACCAGGACAGCAGACGGCCCAGCATTTT.